This T cell receptor beta chain was captured by sequencing in a study of CD8+CD57+ T cells in acquired aplastic anemia. This clonotype has ten or more counts. Its specificity is unknown. Genomic DNA served as template for TCR beta VDJ and CDR3 profiling. TCRdb analysed the reads with MiXCR anew, one entry per CDR3 protein. The repertoire consists of about 110,000 distinct CDR3 sequences, with 50% to 65% occurring once and the leading ten covering approximately 32%. General study findings and limits: Patients and controls shared twenty-nine CD8+ CDR3 sequences, highly expressed in patients. Between the patient and control groups, CD8+ Simpson's diversity did not differ significantly.

This sequence originates from a human donor in good health, serving as a control. The sample taken for sequencing was sorted CD4+, CD8+, or CD8+CD57+ T cells (not recorded which) from PBMCs.

The CDR3 is CASSPTGNYGYTF. The CDR3 bases are TGTGCCAGCAGCCCTACAGGGAACTATGGCTACACCTTC. V and J are TRBV12-3 or TRBV12-4 and TRBJ1-2, with D perhaps TRBD1 (6 bases). The CDR3 consists of 13 residues. The V end was cut by 6 bases, the J end by 2 bases, with 10 bases between.